This TCR beta chain was profiled in a study of blood T cell repertoires in COVID-19. As for the study in general: Sources were T cells, B-cell-depleted T cells, or PBMCs; the material itself was cDNA or gDNA.

TCRdb keeps only in-frame clones here, not all; method: immunoSEQ multiplex PCR. Of around 250,000 clones listed, approximately 90% are singletons. Cohorts were based on clinical histories the participants reported. The V segment lost 6 bases and the J segment 1 base; nucleotides outside the gene matches: 11. There are 16 residues in the CDR3. Germline V gene sequence: CDR1 LNHDA, CDR2 SQIVND (reference sequence). The material sequenced was PBMCs or T cells enriched from blood (not recorded which). The TCR comes from a man between 18 and 35 years old who had recovered from COVID-19. The chain joins TRBV19 to TRBJ2-5, with 7 positions matching TRBD1. This CDR3 reads CASSSPGQSLQETQYF. In DNA form, the CDR3 reads TGTGCCAGTAGCTCTCCGGGACAGTCCCTCCAAGAGACCCAGTACTTC.